A selection of T cell receptor beta chains follows, all from one sample in a study of cytomegalovirus exposure and HLA in healthy donors. Sequenced by immunoSEQ multiplex PCR; TCRdb stores in-frame clones only, minus some. The top ten hold approximately 0.67% of the sample, which has 95,000 to 120,000 clones, roughly 95% seen once. Sequencing was performed on PBMCs. These TCRs come from a woman aged 18-29 years in good health and CMV-seronegative. CDR3s include the opening cysteine and the closing phenylalanine or tryptophan. A D gene is named only where the DNA matches it firmly. Size tells how often a clone was seen (once, few, many) or the class of an expanded clone, and some rows leave it out.

size,J,V,D,DNA,CDR3
NA,TRBJ2-5,TRBV5-1,TRBD2,TGCGCCAGCAGCTTAAGACTAGCGGGGGGAGTGTACCAAGAGACCCAGTACTTC,CASSLRLAGGVYQETQYF
NA,TRBJ1-4,TRBV6-5,TRBD1,TGTGCCAGCAGTTACTCGACAGGGGAGCTGGAAAAACTGTTTTTT,CASSYSTGELEKLFF
NA,TRBJ2-5,TRBV7-9,NA,TGTGCCAGCAGCTCCCACAGCAGGGGCCAAGAGACCCAGTACTTC,CASSSHSRGQETQYF
NA,TRBJ1-5,TRBV6-1,TRBD1,TGTGCCAGCAGAAAGGGACAGAATAGCAATCAGCCCCAGCATTTT,CASRKGQNSNQPQHF
NA,TRBJ1-6,TRBV6-6,TRBD1,TGTGCCAGCAGTTATTCGGACAGGGTTGGTTCACCCCTCCACTTT,CASSYSDRVGSPLHF
once,TRBJ2-1,TRBV19,TRBD1,TGTGCCAGTAGTACGCCGGGACAGGGGAGGGATGAGCAGTTCTTC,CASSTPGQGRDEQFF
NA,TRBJ2-7,TRBV18,NA,TGTGCCAGCTCACCACCACTCCCCCAGGGAAAGAACGAGCAGTACTTC,CASSPPLPQGKNEQYF
NA,TRBJ2-1,TRBV27,TRBD2,TGTGCCAGCAGTTTAGGAGCGGGGGGCCCCATCGGGGATGAGCAGTTCTTC,CASSLGAGGPIGDEQFF
NA,TRBJ2-6,TRBV9,TRBD1,TGTGCCAGCAGCGAACCCGGGACAGGGGTTGGTGGGGCCAACGTCCTGACTTTC,CASSEPGTGVGGANVLTF
NA,TRBJ1-2,TRBV6-1,NA,TGTGCCAGCAGTGAAGCGCTTGGCCAGGGGTATGGCTACACCTTC,CASSEALGQGYGYTF
NA,TRBJ1-3,TRBV6-5,NA,TGTGCCAGCAGCTTGGAAGGGGGTTCTGGAAACACCATATATTTT,CASSLEGGSGNTIYF
NA,TRBJ1-2,TRBV7-8,NA,TGTGCCAGCAGCTTATCCACAACTAACTATGGCTACACCTTC,CASSLSTTNYGYTF
NA,TRBJ1-2,TRBV6-1,TRBD1,TGTGCCAGCAGTCCACAGGGGGCCGGCTATGGCTACACCTTC,CASSPQGAGYGYTF
NA,TRBJ1-5,TRBV5-6,NA,TGTGCCAGCAGCTTTCGACAAGGTCCCGTCAATCAGCCCCAGCATTTT,CASSFRQGPVNQPQHF
once,TRBJ2-7,TRBV5-5,NA,TGTGCCAGCAGCTTGGCACACTATAACGGCCACGAGCAGTACTTC,CASSLAHYNGHEQYF
NA,TRBJ2-7,TRBV19,NA,TGTGCCAGTAGTGCGGTAATCCTAGGATCCTACGAGCAGTACTTC,CASSAVILGSYEQYF
NA,TRBJ1-4,TRBV19,NA,TGTGCCAGTACCGAACGGGGGGTACGTGAAAAACTGTTTTTT,CASTERGVREKLFF
NA,TRBJ2-7,TRBV6-1,NA,TGTGCCAGCAGTGAGTTCCGGGACAAGAGCTACGAGCAGTACTTC,CASSEFRDKSYEQYF